This TCR beta chain stems from a study of cytomegalovirus exposure and HLA in healthy donors. Germline V gene data show CDR1 as MDHEN and CDR2 as SYDVKM. Between the trimmed V and J ends, which lost 5 bases and 8 bases, there was a span of 15 bases. The CDR3 contains 14 residues. This table comes from immunoSEQ multiplex PCR, and its TCRdb copy is limited to in-frame clones, with some not included. The sample lists around 200,000 clones, roughly three quarters seen once, with roughly 1.2% in the top ten. Sequencing was carried out using PBMCs. The receptor was derived from a woman in her thirties in good health and CMV-seronegative. The chain recombines TRBV28 with TRBJ1-4; D is unclear. CDR3: CASSNQIGREKLFF. DNA of the CDR3: TGTGCCAGCAGTAACCAGATAGGGAGGGAAAAACTGTTTTTT. Based on the CDR3 plus reference TRBV28 and TRBJ1-4, the full variable domain is DVKVTQSSRYLVKRTGEKVFLECVQDMDHENMFWYRQDPGLGLRLIYFSYDVKMKEKGDIPEGYSVSREKKERFSLILESASTNQTSMYLCASSNQIGREKLFFGSGTQLSVL.